This T cell receptor (beta chain) was obtained from a study of blood T cells in healthy people across ages. V dropped 0 bases and J dropped 0 bases, with 16 bases sitting between them. The germline V gene encodes CDR1 LGHNA and CDR2 YNFKEQ. This CDR3 contains 18 residues. Next came a second PCR, run for about 6 to 12 cycles, which used a sample-barcoded 5' primer along with a J-beta primer mix. Each cDNA molecule carried a tag from a template-switch adaptor that contained 12 random nucleotides. Via MiXCR, TCRdb re-called the 5' RACE reads, giving one row per CDR3 protein. The sample records about 1.8 million distinct CDR3 sequences, less than 50% being singletons. With regard to this clonotype: What it binds is unknown.

Study-level points and caveats: Diversity of TCR beta correlated strongly with naive T cell percentage.

This receptor was obtained from a woman aged 40 to 50 in good health. The V call is TRBV4-2, the J call TRBJ2-3; a possible D gene is TRBD2 (5 bases). Sequencing was carried out using blood. The CDR3 nucleotides read TGTGCCAGCAGCCAAGAAGTTCTCGTACGGGGTAGCACAGATACGCAGTATTTT. Its translation: CASSQEVLVRGSTDTQYF.